This T cell receptor (beta chain) was profiled in a study of cytomegalovirus exposure and HLA in healthy donors. Study findings and constraints: Analysis was carried out at a later point, and it linked a missense DCLRE1C variant to TCR beta V- and J-gene trimming. A further, later analysis showed that HLA-associated TCR beta chains (compared with equally common others) were more clonally expanded.

A remark on this clone: Its target is not known.

V was clipped by 6 bases and J by 5 bases; unmatched bases: 8. This CDR3 spans 15 amino acids. The V gene's germline CDR1 is MNHEY and CDR2 SVGAGI. The PCR ran on 60 Vbeta and 13 Jbeta primers. The assay was immunoSEQ multiplex PCR, and TCRdb's table has in-frame clones only and misses some. The sample has about 210,000 clones. The chain employs TRBV6-5 and TRBJ1-5; 9 positions agree with TRBD1. The sample consisted of PBMCs. This sequence originates from a woman aged 25-40 years in good health and CMV-seropositive. The CDR3 region is CASSLGQGAYQPQHF. The DNA of the CDR3 is TGTGCCAGCAGCTTGGGACAGGGAGCCTATCAGCCCCAGCATTTT.